The 22 T cell receptor beta chains in this list originate from one sample, sequenced in a study of T-cell memory formation after mild COVID-19 (dated by TCRdb to about 2021). Receptor amplification or capture employed 5' RACE. TCRdb names Illumina NovaSeq 6000 as the instrument used. TCRdb trimmed the raw reads at Q25, called clones with MiXCR and kept productive beta chains. CDR3 protein duplicates are merged, each entry listing the most common genes and DNA. This sample lists about 260,000 distinct CDR3 sequences; about a sixth were detected once. The ten largest account for approximately 23% of the sample. Input material: PBMCs or a T cell subset sorted from them (not recorded which). The origin of the receptors is a man younger than 30 who had mild COVID-19 (a few samples of this study predate the infection). The sample titles of this study are shuffled in the database, so cell type and time point are left out; the donor was told from shared clones.

The CDR3 region is CASSVAPDSKNIQYF. The CDR3 DNA follows: TGTGCCAGCAGCGTAGCCCCCGATTCCAAAAACATTCAGTACTTC. The V call is TRBV9, the J call TRBJ2-4, with D hard to call. CDR1 and CDR2 from the germline V gene are SGDLS and YYNGEE. Trimming pared 0 bases from V and 2 bases from J, leaving 9 bases between. This CDR3 contains 15 residues.

The rearrangement joins TRBV7-8 to TRBJ2-1, with D perhaps matching TRBD2 (5 bases). Germline-derived CDR1 and CDR2 are SGHVS and FQNEAQ. CDR3 length equals 14 residues. V lost 1 base and J 8 bases, leaving 12 bases between the germline ends. The chain's CDR3 is CASSLVPGLDEQFF. The CDR3, as DNA: TGTGCCAGCAGCTTAGTGCCGGGATTGGATGAGCAGTTCTTC. Full variable domain (missing parts from reference TRBV7-8 and TRBJ2-1): GAGVSQSPRYKVAKRGQDVALRCDPISGHVSLFWYQQALGQGPEFLTYFQNEAQLDKSGLPSDRFFAERPEGSVSTLKIQRTQQEDSAVYLCASSLVPGLDEQFFGPGTRLTVL.

This clonotype has at least ten counts. This chain uses TRBV28 with TRBJ1-6; a weak D match, TRBD1 (6 bases). This CDR3 spans 15 amino acids. Germline CDR1 reads MDHEN; CDR2 reads SYDVKM. V lost 6 bases, J lost 6 bases, and 15 bases lay in between. In DNA form, the CDR3 reads TGTGCCAGCAGCCCGATGGGGGCGCTTAATTCACCCCTCCACTTT. This sequence encodes CASSPMGALNSPLHF. Full variable domain (missing parts from reference TRBV28 and TRBJ1-6): DVKVTQSSRYLVKRTGEKVFLECVQDMDHENMFWYRQDPGLGLRLIYFSYDVKMKEKGDIPEGYSVSREKKERFSLILESASTNQTSMYLCASSPMGALNSPLHFGNGTRLTVT.

In this sample, this clonotype turned up a few times. The chain couples TRBV5-6 to TRBJ2-1; 7 positions agree with TRBD2. Losses at the gene ends were 3 bases for V and 2 bases for J; bases not matched to a gene: 5. This CDR3 contains 15 residues. In germline, CDR1 is SGHDT, CDR2 YYEEEE. CDR3 sequence: CASSSPRGAYNEQFF. The DNA of the CDR3 is TGTGCCAGCAGCTCCCCCCGGGGGGCCTACAATGAGCAGTTCTTC.

This clonotype was found a few times. The rearrangement joins TRBV20-1 to TRBJ1-6; weak D call: TRBD1 (6 bases). V lost 0 bases and J lost 9, with 12 bases in between. The CDR3 totals 14 residues. Germline loops: CDR1 DFQATT, CDR2 SNEGSKA (reference sequence). CDR3 sequence reads: CSARDPATGSPLHF. CDR3 DNA: TGCAGTGCTAGAGATCCCGCGACAGGTTCACCCCTCCACTTT.

The genes are TRBV12-3 or TRBV12-4 and TRBJ2-3; 7 bases fit TRBD1. Trimming at V came to 4 bases and at J to 5 bases, leaving 15 bases not matched to a gene. The CDR3 contains 17 residues. The CDR3 loop reads CASSSPAGGVGGDTQYF. For the CDR3, the DNA is TGTGCCAGCAGTTCCCCGGCAGGGGGAGTTGGTGGAGATACGCAGTATTTT.

This clonotype was seen a handful of times. The chain links TRBV20-1 to TRBJ2-1; TRBD2 aligns across 15 bases. The CDR3 extends over 16 amino acids. J lost 3 bases, V lost 6 bases, and 6 bases had no gene match. Germline CDR1 DFQATT, CDR2 SNEGSKA (reference sequence). CDR3 DNA: TGCAGTGCCGGACTAGCGGGGGGGCTTGTCTACAATGAGCAGTTCTTC. Residues: CSAGLAGGLVYNEQFF.

The chain employs TRBV2 and TRBJ2-7, with a possible D match to TRBD1 (7 bases). The CDR3 spans 13 residues. Germline V CDR1 and CDR2: SNHLY, FYNNEI. V was pared by 10 bases and J by 3 bases, with 16 bases between. The CDR3 loop is CATQGGFLYEQYF. The CDR3, as DNA: TGTGCCACCCAGGGGGGTTTTCTCTACGAGCAGTACTTC.

The chain carries TRBV10-3 and TRBJ2-5; 9 bases match TRBD1. The germline V gene encodes CDR1 ENHRY and CDR2 SYGVKD. V lost 3 bases, J lost 10 bases, and 6 bases stayed unmatched. The CDR3 has 13 amino acids. The CDR3 loop is CAISEGTGMVQYF. The CDR3 bases are TGTGCCATCAGTGAAGGGACAGGGATGGTCCAGTACTTC.

V usage is TRBV7-9 and J usage is TRBJ2-7; D is undetermined. Between the trimmed V and J ends, which lost 1 base and 6 bases, there was a span of 7 bases. This CDR3 region has 12 residues. CDR1 is SEHNR and CDR2 is FQNEAQ in the germline V gene (reference sequence). The DNA of the CDR3 is TGTGCCAGCAGCTTAGTGCCGGGCGAGCAGTACTTC. This sequence encodes CASSLVPGEQYF.

This clonotype was picked up many times. The germline gene is not matched at one end of the junction; a read error may be the cause. The chain has TRBV7-7 and TRBJ2-5, with 9 positions matching TRBD1. Germline V gene lookup returns CDR1 SSHAT and CDR2 FNYEAQ (reference sequence). The CDR3 runs 15 residues. The CDR3 is CASSSGTGWYETQYF. The CDR3 DNA reads as TGTGCTAGCAGCTCCGGGACAGGGTGGTACGAGACCCAGTACTTC.

The V and J genes are TRBV20-1 and TRBJ1-4, with TRBD1 as a possible D gene (5 bases). The CDR3 runs to 13 residues. The V and J ends lost 6 bases and 7 bases respectively, with 15 bases between them. From germline, CDR1 is DFQATT and CDR2 SNEGSKA (reference sequence). This CDR3 reads CSAGSQGGEKLFF. In nucleotides, the CDR3 is TGCAGTGCCGGTTCCCAGGGAGGTGAAAAACTGTTTTTT.

This clonotype was observed a handful of times. The chain is built from TRBV15 and TRBJ2-3; no definite D call. Germline assignment: CDR1 LNHNV and CDR2 YYDKDF (reference sequence). Between the trimmed V and J ends, which lost 1 base and 4 bases, there was a span of 3 bases. The CDR3 extends over 12 amino acids. This CDR3 is CATSRGSDTQYF. As DNA, the CDR3 is TGTGCCACCAGCAGAGGTTCAGATACGCAGTATTTT.

This clonotype was seen ten or more times. The V gene is TRBV11-2, the J gene TRBJ2-7, with D hard to call. CDR1 and CDR2 (germline): SGHAT, FQNNGV. The CDR3 covers 14 residues. The V end lost 1 base, the J end lost 0 bases, and 7 bases lay between the germline ends. CDR3 bases: TGTGCCAGCAGCTTAGCTGCTAACTCCTACGAGCAGTACGTC. Translation: CASSLAANSYEQYV.

The chain couples TRBV6-5 to TRBJ1-4, with a weak D call TRBD1 (5 bases). Germline CDR1 MNHEY, CDR2 SVGAGI. The CDR3 is 13 amino acids. Between the trimmed V and J ends, which lost 3 bases and 8 bases, there was a span of 10 bases. CDR3 coding DNA: TGTGCCAGCAGTTATTTGGGGCGAGAAAAACTGTTTTTT. Amino acids: CASSYLGREKLFF.

CDR3: CASSQSGTGRNEQFF. The CDR3 nucleotides read TGTGCCAGCAGCCAGTCTGGGACAGGGAGGAATGAGCAGTTCTTC. V usage is TRBV3-1 and J usage is TRBJ2-1; 9 nucleotides align to TRBD1. The CDR3 covers 15 residues. Trimming at V came to 3 bases and at J to 7 bases, leaving 7 bases not matched to a gene. Per germline, CDR1 LGHDT and CDR2 YNNKEL (reference sequence).

The V and J genes are TRBV29-1 and TRBJ2-7; 8 bases are a match to TRBD1. The CDR3 covers 13 residues. J lost 5 bases, V lost 3 bases, and 6 bases had no gene match. Germline assignment: CDR1 SQVTM and CDR2 ANQGSEA. CDR3 amino acids: CSVERGQGNEQYF. CDR3 DNA sequence: TGCAGCGTTGAGAGAGGACAGGGTAACGAGCAGTACTTC.

This clonotype was detected ten times or more. This chain connects TRBV18 to TRBJ1-5; maybe TRBD1 (5 bases). The V and J ends lost 2 bases and 7 bases respectively, with 12 bases between them. Germline V gene data show CDR1 as KGHSH and CDR2 as LQKENI. The CDR3 length is 14 residues. For the CDR3, the DNA is TGTGCCAGCTCACCAGCGGGGGGTAACCAGCCCCAGCATTTT. It translates to CASSPAGGNQPQHF.

The chain joins TRBV7-3 to TRBJ2-1; tentatively, D is TRBD2 (6 bases). In germline, CDR1 is SGHTA, CDR2 FQGTGA. The CDR3 sequence is 15 residues long. Trimming took off 1 base at V and 2 bases at J, with 9 bases between the two ends. CDR3 loop: CASSLNAGPYNEQFF. CDR3 sequence (DNA): TGTGCCAGCAGCTTAAATGCGGGGCCCTACAATGAGCAGTTCTTC.

V is TRBV6-4 and J is TRBJ2-7; the D is unclear. With 11 bases removed from V and 0 bases from J, the gap between germline ends came to 14 bases. The CDR3 is 13 residues long. The germline V gene encodes CDR1 MRHNA and CDR2 SNTAGT. Here the CDR3 reads CARDKENSYEQYF. The CDR3 DNA is TGTGCCCGCGACAAGGAGAACTCCTACGAGCAGTACTTC.

V and J are TRBV29-1 and TRBJ1-1; weak D call: TRBD1 (5 bases). Germline-derived CDR1 and CDR2 are SQVTM and ANQGSEA. The ends were cut back, 8 bases at V and 1 base at J, with 14 bases in the middle. The CDR3 is 13 amino acids. The CDR3 nucleotides read TGCAGCTGTCGTTTTACAGGGAACACTGAAGCTTTCTTT. Protein: CSCRFTGNTEAFF.

This clonotype was seen more than once but under ten times. A junction end diverges from the germline sequence, so it may reflect a read error. The genes are TRBV10-3 and TRBJ2-3; D may correspond to TRBD1 or TRBD2 (6 bases each). Germline loops: CDR1 ENHRY, CDR2 SYGVKD. This CDR3 is built from 15 residues. The CDR3 protein is CVITRGSGAADTQYF. CDR3 coding DNA: TGTGTCATCACGCGAGGATCGGGGGCGGCAGATACGCAGTATTTT.